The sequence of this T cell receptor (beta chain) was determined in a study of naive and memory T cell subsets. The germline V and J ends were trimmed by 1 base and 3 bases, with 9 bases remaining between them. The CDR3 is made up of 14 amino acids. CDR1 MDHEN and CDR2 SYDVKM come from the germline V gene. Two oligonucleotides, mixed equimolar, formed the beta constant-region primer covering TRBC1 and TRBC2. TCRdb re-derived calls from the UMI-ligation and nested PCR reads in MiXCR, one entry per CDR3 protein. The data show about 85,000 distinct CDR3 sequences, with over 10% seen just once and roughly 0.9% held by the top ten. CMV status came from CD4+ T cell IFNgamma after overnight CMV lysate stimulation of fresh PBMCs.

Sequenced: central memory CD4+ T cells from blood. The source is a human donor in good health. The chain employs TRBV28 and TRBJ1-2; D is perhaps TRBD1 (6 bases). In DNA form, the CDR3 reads TGTGCCAGCAGTTTATTTCCAGGGGACTATGGCTACACCTTC. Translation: CASSLFPGDYGYTF.